The entry below describes one T cell receptor beta chain. Which antigen it targets is not known. No much larger clone is present one base from it, and per-base qualities are unavailable. The data originate from a study of beta chain features in type 1 diabetes (dated by TCRdb to 2017 to 2018). General notes on the study: No differences in mean age, gender distribution, total cell number or subset yield were found between patients and healthy donors. Naive and central memory subsets were obtained from all 30 or so donors, but regulatory and stem cell-like memory subsets were isolated from only 8 patients and about eight healthy donors. In the study, recently diagnosed type 1 diabetes patients and matched healthy donors were compared on the TCRB repertoires of their sorted circulating CD4+ T cell subsets. Across all samples, fewer than 110,000,000 sorted cells were examined, and cell number per subset correlated strongly with RNA yield.

Each donor gave one peripheral blood draw, averaging around 120 mL, which was collected into heparinised tubes. A BD FACSAria II was used to sort naive, central memory, regulatory and stem cell-like memory CD4+ T cells with a panel that included CD45RO, CCR7, CD25, CD127, CD95 and CD27. All sorted populations exceeded 95% purity. PBMCs were isolated right away by Lymphoprep density gradient centrifugation and were stained directly, without culture. Samples were stained and sorted in pairs, with one healthy donor and one patient per experiment, so that batch effects were minimized. All of the isolated RNA was reverse transcribed with the High Capacity cDNA Reverse Transcription Kit, so expressed TCRB transcripts were sequenced. Deep immunoSEQ sequencing was performed on naive, central memory and regulatory T cell samples, with an average of around 3.5 million total reads per sample. Sorted cells were lysed in RLT buffer, and RNA was extracted using DNase-treated RNeasy Micro or Mini kits according to cell number. To prevent cross-contamination, every cell subset was processed on its own, while patient and healthy donor samples were processed together. The immunoSEQ multiplex PCR was used to amplify TCRB sequences from cDNA, generating 87-bp fragments that spanned the CDR3 region. Amplicons were sequenced on the Illumina HiSeq platform. The paper's processing steps were these. PCR bias was computationally corrected using synthetic template baselines, reads within Hamming distance 2 were collapsed, and singletons that could not be merged were discarded. Reads were aligned to IMGT to assign V, D and J genes, CDR3 length, and insertions or deletions at six rearrangement sites. Within each subset, clonotype counts were normalized to the number of sorted cells before true diversity and Gini coefficients were calculated with the tcR R package. Repertoire sharing was quantified using the overlap coefficient calculated on TCRB nucleotide sequences. Out-of-frame TCRB sequences from naive cells were analyzed to stand in for the pre-selection repertoire. The table was pulled from immuneACCESS by TCRdb, which kept in-frame rearrangements only. Such tables lose some clones; where checked, under half of the loss comes from unresolved V genes, and the rest has no known cause. V and J calls and clone size are given by that table; D and trimming were obtained from the DNA. This sample is represented by roughly 230,000 clones; 9.5% to 13% of them were singletons. The top ten constitute 0.017% of the sample.

The full study reports these points: A moderate but significant shortening of TCRB CDR3 length was observed in type 1 diabetes patients in all four CD4+ subsets. Patients with type 1 diabetes made fewer insertions and deleted more nucleotides at VDJ recombination sites, implying thymic rearrangement abnormalities. Naive, central memory and regulatory TCRB repertoires appeared more similar among patients than among healthy donors. Because cDNA was sequenced instead of genomic DNA, activated cells with high expression could be over-represented, although the groups did not differ in activation or CD3 levels. Shorter templates might be favored by PCR, yet because patient and control samples were amplified and corrected together, any such skew would affect both groups equally. Because small numbers of individuals were included in the HLA sub-analyses, any influence of HLA type on TCRB rearrangement was left unresolved.

Sequencing input: naive CD4+ T cells from blood. The cell subset or site label of this sample denotes: true naive CD4+ T cells. The origin of this receptor is a young man with type 1 diabetes.

The CDR3 protein sequence reads: CASSPTGSGPQHF. The base sequence is TGTGCCAGCAGCCCGACAGGGTCCGGGCCCCAGCATTTT. The chain is encoded by TRBV11-2 joined to TRBJ1-5; 7 bases in between match TRBD1. The germline V gene encodes CDR1 SGHAT and CDR2 FQNNGV. The V end gives up 5 bases and the J end 9 bases, leaving 7 bases in the junction not matched to a gene. From the cysteine through the phenylalanine, the CDR3 covers 13 amino acids. Only the CDR3 portion is preserved as DNA: 39 bases, with reading frame beginning at the first base.